Detailed here is one T cell receptor beta chain. The CDR3 length is 15 residues. After removal of 3 bases from V and 8 bases from J, the junction contained 8 bases not matched to a gene. CDR1 and CDR2 from the germline V gene are SGHTA and FQGNSA. The data belong to a study of shared clonotypes between healthy human individuals. A split of CD4+ cells into CD45RA+ naive and CD45RA-negative memory subsets was performed. Using immunoSEQ multiplex PCR, the repertoire was profiled, and TCRdb retains in-frame clones only, with some absent. The sample has some 350,000 clones; about 74% are singletons. This chain joins TRBV7-2 and TRBJ2-3; 10 nucleotides agree with TRBD2. The material sequenced was memory CD4+ T cells sorted from blood. This sample's subset: CD45RA-negative fraction. The clonotype originates from a man between 25 and 39 years old in good health. The CDR3 here is CASSFSTSGIGTQYF. The CDR3 nucleotides are TGTGCCAGCAGCTTTAGCACTAGCGGGATAGGTACGCAGTATTTT.